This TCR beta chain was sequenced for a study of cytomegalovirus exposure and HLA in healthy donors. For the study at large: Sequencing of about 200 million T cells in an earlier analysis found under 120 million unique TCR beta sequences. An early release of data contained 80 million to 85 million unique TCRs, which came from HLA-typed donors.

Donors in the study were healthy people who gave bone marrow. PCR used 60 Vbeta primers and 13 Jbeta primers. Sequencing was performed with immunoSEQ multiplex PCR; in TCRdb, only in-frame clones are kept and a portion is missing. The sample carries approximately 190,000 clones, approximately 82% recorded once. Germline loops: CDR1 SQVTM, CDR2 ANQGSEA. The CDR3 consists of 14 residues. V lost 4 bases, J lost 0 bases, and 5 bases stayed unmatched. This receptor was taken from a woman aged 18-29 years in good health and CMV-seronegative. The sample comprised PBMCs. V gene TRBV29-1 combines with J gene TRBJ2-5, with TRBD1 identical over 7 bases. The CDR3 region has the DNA TGCAGCGTTGGGGGGACAGTGTACCAAGAGACCCAGTACTTC. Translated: CSVGGTVYQETQYF. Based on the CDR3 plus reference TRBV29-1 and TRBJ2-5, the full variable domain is SAVISQKPSRDICQRGTSLTIQCQVDSQVTMMFWYRQQPGQSLTLIATANQGSEATYESGFVIDKFPISRPNLTFSTLTVSNMSPEDSSIYLCSVGGTVYQETQYFGPGTRLLVL.